A single sample gave rise to the 9 T cell receptor beta chains below, sequenced in a study of cytomegalovirus exposure and HLA in healthy donors. The PCR used 60 Vbeta and 13 Jbeta primers. TCRdb's table, derived via immunoSEQ multiplex PCR, lists solely in-frame clones and lacks some. The repertoire holds fewer than 150,000 clones, with 76% as singletons. Sequencing used PBMCs. Receptor source: a man between 40 and 49 years old in good health and CMV-seronegative.

The chain has TRBV19 and TRBJ2-2, with TRBD1 identical over 7 bases. V was pared by 9 bases and J by 6 bases, with 7 bases of the junction left unmatched. This CDR3 comprises 13 residues. Germline V gene sequence: CDR1 LNHDA, CDR2 SQIVND (reference sequence). CDR3 in amino acids: CASSDRAAGELFF. The CDR3 region has the DNA TGTGCCAGCTCCGACAGGGCTGCCGGGGAGCTGTTTTTT.

This clone was detected only once. The genes are TRBV19 and TRBJ2-5; 8 bases are a match to TRBD2. Per the germline V gene, CDR1 is LNHDA and CDR2 is SQIVND (reference sequence). This CDR3 comprises 18 residues. After removal of 4 bases from V and 2 bases from J, the junction contained 15 bases not matched to a gene. CDR3 protein: CASSKKAGTSYGQETQYF. In DNA, the CDR3 is TGTGCCAGTAGTAAAAAGGCCGGGACTAGTTATGGGCAAGAGACCCAGTACTTC.

The chain links TRBV18 to TRBJ1-4; unclear D gene. With 8 bases removed from V and 7 bases from J, the gap between germline ends came to 17 bases. This CDR3 spans 14 amino acids. Looked up from germline, CDR1 is KGHSH and CDR2 is LQKENI. The CDR3 region has the DNA TGTGCCAGCGTCCCCCCGGGCGAGGGTGAAAAACTGTTTTTT. It is translated as CASVPPGEGEKLFF.

This chain links TRBV5-1 with TRBJ2-2; TRBD2 aligns across 8 bases. V gave up 3 bases and J gave up 5 bases; unmatched junction bases: 6. Germline V lookup: CDR1 SGHRS, CDR2 YFSETQ. This CDR3 comprises 15 residues. CDR3 sequence reads: CASSWALAATGELFF. The CDR3 bases are TGCGCCAGCAGCTGGGCACTAGCGGCAACCGGGGAGCTGTTTTTT.

The genes are TRBV5-8 and TRBJ1-4; 12 bases match TRBD1. Germline V CDR1 and CDR2: SGHTS, YDEGEE. The junction had 8 bases not matched to a gene; V was cut back by 7 bases and J by 4 bases. The CDR3 loop spans 16 amino acids. The CDR3 here is CASGDRGLKGNEKLFF. The CDR3 region has the DNA TGTGCCAGCGGGGACAGGGGGCTAAAGGGTAATGAAAAACTGTTTTTT.

The chain carries TRBV4-3 and TRBJ2-1, with D perhaps matching TRBD1 (5 bases). There are 19 residues in the CDR3. Per the germline V gene, CDR1 is LGHNA and CDR2 is YSLEER. V lost 0 bases to trimming and J lost 0 bases, with 18 bases between them. CDR3 DNA sequence: TGCGCCAGCAGCCAAGATGGGGCCACAGTTATTAGCTCCTACAATGAGCAGTTCTTC. The encoded protein is CASSQDGATVISSYNEQFF.

The chain joins TRBV28 to TRBJ2-7, with a tentative D call TRBD2 (6 bases). The CDR3 has 13 amino acids. The V and J ends lost 5 bases and 2 bases respectively, with 10 bases between them. Germline CDR1 is MDHEN and CDR2 is SYDVKM. The chain's CDR3 is CASSPGVAYEQYF. CDR3 coding DNA: TGTGCCAGCAGTCCGGGGGTGGCCTACGAGCAGTACTTC.

J is TRBJ1-1 and V is TRBV6-5, with 8 nucleotides matching TRBD1. CDR1 and CDR2 from the germline V gene are MNHEY and SVGAGI. CDR3 length equals 12 residues. The V and J ends lost 7 bases and 5 bases, in that order; junction bases with no gene match: 3. The CDR3 region has the DNA TGTGCCAGCATTCGACAGGGGACTGAAGCTTTCTTT. It translates to CASIRQGTEAFF.

The rearrangement uses TRBV30 and TRBJ1-1, with D possibly being TRBD1 (6 bases). Trimming cost V 3 bases and J 1 base, with 9 bases left between them. CDR3 length: 13 amino acids. Germline V lookup: CDR1 GTSNPN, CDR2 SVGIG (reference sequence). CDR3 DNA: TGTGCCTGGAGCAGGGGCACGAACACTGAAGCTTTCTTT. Translating gives CAWSRGTNTEAFF.